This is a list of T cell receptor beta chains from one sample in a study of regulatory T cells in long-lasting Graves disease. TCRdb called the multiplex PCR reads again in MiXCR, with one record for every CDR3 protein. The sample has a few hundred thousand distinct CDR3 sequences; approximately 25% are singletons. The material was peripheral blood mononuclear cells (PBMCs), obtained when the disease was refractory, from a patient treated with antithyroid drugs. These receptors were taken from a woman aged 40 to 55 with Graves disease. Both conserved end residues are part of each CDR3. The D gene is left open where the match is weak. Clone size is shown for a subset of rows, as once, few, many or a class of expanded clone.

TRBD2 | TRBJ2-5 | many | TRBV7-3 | CASSSGLARGETQYF | TGTGCCAGCAGCTCGGGACTAGCCCGTGGGGAGACCCAGTACTTC
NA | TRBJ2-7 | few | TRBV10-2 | CASSELGQQQYF | TGCGCCAGCAGTGAGTTGGGCCAACAGCAGTACTTC
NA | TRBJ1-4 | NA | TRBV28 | CASSLGGRSTFGEKLFF | TGTGCCAGCAGTTTGGGCGGCAGAAGTACGTTCGGGGAAAAACTGTTTTTT
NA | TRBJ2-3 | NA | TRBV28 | CASSLTGSSTDTQYF | TGTGCCAGCAGTTTAACGGGGTCTAGCACAGATACGCAGTATTTT
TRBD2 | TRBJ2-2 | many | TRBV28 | CASSLSGLAVGTGELFF | TGTGCCAGCAGTTTATCGGGACTAGCGGTGGGGACCGGGGAGCTGTTTTTT
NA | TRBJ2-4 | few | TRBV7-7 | CASSLKETHLLAKNIQYF | TGTGCTAGCAGCTTAAAGGAGACCCACCTACTAGCCAAAAACATTCAGTACTTC
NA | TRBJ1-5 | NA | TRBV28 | CASRTGQSNQPQHF | TGTGCCAGCAGAACCGGACAGAGCAATCAGCCCCAGCATTTT
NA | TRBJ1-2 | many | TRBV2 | CASSEWGDFYGYTF | TGTGCCAGCAGTGAATGGGGGGATTTCTATGGCTACACCTTC
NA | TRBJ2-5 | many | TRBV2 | CASSALYQETQYF | TGTGCCAGCAGTGCCTTGTACCAAGAGACCCAGTACTTC
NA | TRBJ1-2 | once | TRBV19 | CASSGTTLGYGYTF | TGTGCCAGTAGTGGAACAACTCTTGGGTATGGCTACACCTTC
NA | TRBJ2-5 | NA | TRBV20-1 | CSAFKGGQETQYF | TGCAGTGCTTTCAAGGGGGGCCAAGAGACCCAGTACTTC
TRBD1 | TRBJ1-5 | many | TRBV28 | CASSPTAGQRPSNQPQHF | TGTGCCAGCAGTCCCACCGCGGGACAGCGACCGAGCAATCAGCCCCAGCATTTT
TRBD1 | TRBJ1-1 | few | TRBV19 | CASRGQALNTEAFF | TGTGCCAGTAGAGGACAGGCCTTGAACACTGAAGCTTTCTTT
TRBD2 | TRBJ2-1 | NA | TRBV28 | CASSSQLAGENNEQFF | TGTGCCAGCAGCTCACAACTAGCGGGAGAAAACAATGAGCAGTTCTTC
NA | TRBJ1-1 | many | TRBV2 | CASSELGLHGAFF | TGTGCCAGCAGTGAATTGGGACTACACGGAGCTTTCTTT
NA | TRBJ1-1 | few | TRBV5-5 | CASSLSGTETFF | TGTGCCAGCAGCTTATCAGGGACGGAGACTTTCTTT
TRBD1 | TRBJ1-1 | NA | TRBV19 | CASSIGRRGPYTEAFF | TGTGCCAGTAGTATCGGGCGCAGGGGGCCGTACACTGAAGCTTTCTTT
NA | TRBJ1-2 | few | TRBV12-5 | CASGLGTEGYRDYTF | TGTGCTAGTGGTTTGGGTACTGAAGGGTATCGAGACTACACCTTC
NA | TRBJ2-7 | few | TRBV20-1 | CSARAPVRVYEQYF | TGCAGTGCTAGAGCCCCGGTGCGTGTCTACGAGCAGTACTTC
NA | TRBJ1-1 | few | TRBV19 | CASVSGWASEAFF | TGTGCCAGTGTCAGTGGGTGGGCATCTGAAGCTTTCTTT
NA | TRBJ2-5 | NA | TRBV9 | CASSVETGQETQYF | TGTGCCAGCAGCGTGGAGACAGGACAAGAGACCCAGTACTTC
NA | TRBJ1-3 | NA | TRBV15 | CATSTTVPLSGNTIYF | TGTGCCACCAGCACTACAGTTCCTCTTTCTGGAAACACCATATATTTT
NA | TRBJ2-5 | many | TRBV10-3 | CAISETGRPSSSKETQYF | TGTGCCATCAGTGAGACGGGCAGGCCCTCGAGTTCTAAAGAGACCCAGTACTTC
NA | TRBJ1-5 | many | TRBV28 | CASSPRHRDGYNQPQHF | TGTGCCAGCAGCCCTCGACACCGGGACGGCTACAATCAGCCCCAGCATTTT
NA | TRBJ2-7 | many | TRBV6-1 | CASRTPAELDPEQYF | TGTGCCAGCAGGACTCCGGCCGAGCTAGATCCTGAGCAGTACTTC
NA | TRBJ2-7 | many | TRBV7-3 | CASSSRGGSTLLEQYF | TGTGCCAGCAGCTCCCGAGGGGGTAGTACGCTGCTCGAGCAGTACTTC
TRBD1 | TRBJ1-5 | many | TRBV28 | CASRGQGSFQPQHF | TGTGCCAGCAGGGGACAGGGGTCGTTTCAGCCCCAGCATTTT
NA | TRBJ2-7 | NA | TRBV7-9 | CASSVGQGSEQYF | TGTGCCAGCAGCGTAGGTCAGGGGAGCGAGCAGTACTTC
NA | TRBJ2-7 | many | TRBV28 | CASSLSGLFSYEQYF | TGTGCCAGCAGTTTGTCAGGACTCTTCTCCTACGAGCAGTACTTC
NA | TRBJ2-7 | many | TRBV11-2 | CASSQSQQTYEQYF | TGTGCCAGCAGCCAGTCCCAACAAACATACGAGCAGTACTTC
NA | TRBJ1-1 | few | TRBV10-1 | CASSEDLNTEAFF | TGCGCCAGCAGTGAGGACCTGAACACTGAAGCTTTCTTT
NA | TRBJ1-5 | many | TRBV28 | CASSFPTYYQPQHF | TGTGCCAGCAGTTTCCCCACGTACTACCAGCCCCAGCATTTT
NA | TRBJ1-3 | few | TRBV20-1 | CSARDPSRPNSGNTIYF | TGCAGTGCTAGAGATCCAAGCCGGCCGAACTCTGGAAACACCATATATTTT
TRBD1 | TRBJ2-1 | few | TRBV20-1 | CSARDRDRGDNEQFF | TGCAGTGCTAGAGATCGGGACAGGGGGGACAATGAGCAGTTCTTC
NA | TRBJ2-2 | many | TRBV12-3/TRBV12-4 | CASTLGRANTGELFF | TGTGCCAGCACTCTGGGACGGGCGAACACCGGGGAGCTGTTTTTT
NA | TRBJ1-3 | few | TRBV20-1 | CSAMTGYGNTIYF | TGCAGTGCTATGACTGGCTACGGAAACACCATATATTTT
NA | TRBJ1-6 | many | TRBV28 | CASRGGHSNSPLHF | TGTGCCAGCAGGGGGGGACACAGTAATTCACCCCTCCACTTT
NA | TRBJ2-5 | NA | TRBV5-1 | CASSLTVGGETQYF | TGCGCCAGCAGCTTGACTGTCGGTGGGGAGACCCAGTACTTC
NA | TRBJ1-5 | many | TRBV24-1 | CATSVGKGRNSNQPQHF | TGTGCCACCAGTGTGGGAAAGGGACGAAATAGCAATCAGCCCCAGCATTTT
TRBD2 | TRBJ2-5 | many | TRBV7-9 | CASSSRLAGAQETQYF | TGTGCCAGCAGCTCCCGACTAGCGGGAGCCCAAGAGACCCAGTACTTC
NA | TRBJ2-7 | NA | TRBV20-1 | CSAPGTLYEQYF | TGCAGTGCTCCCGGGACATTATACGAGCAGTACTTC
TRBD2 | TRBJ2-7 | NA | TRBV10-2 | CASREGRGREQYF | TGCGCCAGCCGGGAGGGCCGTGGTCGCGAGCAGTACTTC
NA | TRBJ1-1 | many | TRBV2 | CASKGGVGTEAFF | TGTGCCAGCAAGGGGGGTGTAGGCACTGAAGCTTTCTTT
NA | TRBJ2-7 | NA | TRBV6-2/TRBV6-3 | CASSYSSGRNYEQYF | TGTGCCAGCAGTTACTCGTCCGGCAGAAACTACGAGCAGTACTTC
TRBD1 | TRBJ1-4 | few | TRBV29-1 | CSAGQGAYEKLFF | TGCAGCGCAGGACAGGGGGCTTATGAAAAACTGTTTTTT
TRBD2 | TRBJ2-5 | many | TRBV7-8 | CASSFTTSGTSGRAGETQYF | TGTGCCAGCAGCTTCACAACCTCCGGGACTAGCGGGAGGGCCGGGGAGACCCAGTACTTC
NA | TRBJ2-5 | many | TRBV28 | CASSLGRLVTSQETQYF | TGTGCCAGCAGCCTAGGAAGACTAGTGACATCCCAAGAGACCCAGTACTTC
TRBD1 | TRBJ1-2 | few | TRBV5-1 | CASSLEQGVDYGYTF | TGCGCCAGCAGCTTGGAGCAGGGGGTTGACTATGGCTACACCTTC